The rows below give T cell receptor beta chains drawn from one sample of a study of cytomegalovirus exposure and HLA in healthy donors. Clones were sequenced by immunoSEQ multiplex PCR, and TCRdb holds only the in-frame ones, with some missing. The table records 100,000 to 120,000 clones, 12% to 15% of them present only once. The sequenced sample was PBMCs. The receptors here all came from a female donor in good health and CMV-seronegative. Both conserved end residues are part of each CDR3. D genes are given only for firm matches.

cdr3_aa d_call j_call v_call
CASSPWGTAPTDTQYF TRBD1 TRBJ2-3 TRBV5-6
CASSHLPGDTQYF - TRBJ2-3 TRBV4-3
CSVNRDREHEQYF TRBD1 TRBJ2-7 TRBV29-1
CASSVGGQGDGDTEAFF TRBD1 TRBJ1-1 TRBV9
CASSGTSLSYNEQFF TRBD2 TRBJ2-1 TRBV19
CASRRDIRVNTEAFF - TRBJ1-1 TRBV6-5
CASSLSGPGNLGYGYTF - TRBJ1-2 TRBV27
CSVDIAGGNTEAFF - TRBJ1-1 TRBV29-1
CASSSSRGNEQFF - TRBJ2-1 TRBV11-2
CASSIQGQGNQPQHF TRBD1 TRBJ1-5 TRBV19
CARRTQGARPYEQYF TRBD1 TRBJ2-7 TRBV28
CASSQGRGQPYEQYF - TRBJ2-7 TRBV4-3
CASSVSGTGNDYGYTF TRBD1 TRBJ1-2 TRBV5-1
CASSYSRGQGREKLFF TRBD1 TRBJ1-4 TRBV6-5
CASRERQENTEAFF - TRBJ1-1 TRBV23-1
CASSLSGHPYNEQFF - TRBJ2-1 TRBV27
CASSGVGTVSYEQYF TRBD1 TRBJ2-7 TRBV2
CASSSAQWIEAFF - TRBJ1-1 TRBV27
CASSFLTEHTEAFF - TRBJ1-1 TRBV7-6
CASSSTGSEETQYF - TRBJ2-5 TRBV5-4
CASSIPRQASNQPQHF - TRBJ1-5 TRBV19
CASSWGDSEVAEQYF - - TRBV6-6
CASSLSGTGRSPLHF TRBD1 TRBJ1-6 TRBV5-1
CASSYPESGNNEQFF - TRBJ2-1 TRBV6-5
CASSYTGLAGMNEQFF TRBD2 TRBJ2-1 TRBV6-5
CASSPLTGSNQPQHF TRBD1 TRBJ1-5 TRBV27
CASSSRDRAPEQYF TRBD1 TRBJ2-7 TRBV5-5
CASTTSARSRGDTQYF TRBD2 TRBJ2-3 TRBV27
CASSLSIGGGPNEAFF - TRBJ1-1 TRBV11-3
CASSYGGLAGVEQFF TRBD2 TRBJ2-1 TRBV6-5
CASRDSGSNEQFF TRBD2 TRBJ2-1 TRBV2
CASGRGSLTDTQYF - TRBJ2-3 TRBV6-1
CASSQEARTEQFF - TRBJ2-1 TRBV4-3
CASSLTGTSGTLGSYNEQFF TRBD2 TRBJ2-1 TRBV9
CASSPQTEAETQYF - TRBJ2-5 TRBV5-4
CASSPQGQEEKLFF - TRBJ1-4 TRBV5-1
CASSPPNRDANEKLFF - TRBJ1-4 TRBV18
CASSEGLAGVSEQYF TRBD2 TRBJ2-7 TRBV2
CASSVNTEAFF - TRBJ1-1 TRBV6-6
CASSSTWGYTF - TRBJ1-2 TRBV5-6
CASSQMDRVQETQYF TRBD1 TRBJ2-5 TRBV4-3
CASSQDTGTNYGYTF - TRBJ1-2 TRBV4-1
CSVTGYNEQFF - TRBJ2-1 TRBV29-1
CASGGAGRNTEAFF - TRBJ1-1 TRBV12-5
CASSLLRAAYEQYF - TRBJ2-7 TRBV28
CASSEPGGVFTEAFF - TRBJ1-1 TRBV6-1
CASSQGLAGVGDTQYF TRBD2 TRBJ2-3 TRBV4-3
CASSLGSKSRFQYF - TRBJ2-4 TRBV13
CAISNTTENYGYTF - TRBJ1-2 TRBV10-3
CASSLRDREQETQYF TRBD1 TRBJ2-5 TRBV5-6